These T cell receptor beta chains were read from a single sample in a study of OX40 agonist ivuxolimab in advanced cancers. The assay was immunoSEQ multiplex PCR, and TCRdb's table has in-frame clones only and misses some. The table lists tens of thousands of clones, 90% to 95% of them singletons, with approximately 0.32% in the top ten. The sequencing used CD4+ or CD8+ T cells sorted from blood, collected in a trial of the OX40 agonist ivuxolimab. These TCRs come from an adult with an advanced solid tumor such as melanoma, head and neck, liver or kidney cancer. Both conserved end residues are part of each CDR3. The D gene is left open where the match is weak. Only some rows state a clone size, as once, few, many or a class for expanded clones.

d_call: TRBD2
j_call: TRBJ2-1
v_call: TRBV28
clone_size: .
cdr3_aa: CASSLLGLAIPYNEQFF
cdr3_nt: TGTGCCAGCAGTTTATTGGGACTAGCGATCCCCTACAATGAGCAGTTCTTC

d_call: .
j_call: TRBJ2-1
v_call: TRBV7-2
clone_size: .
cdr3_aa: CASSLGRRDSSHNEQFF
cdr3_nt: TGTGCCAGCAGCTTAGGGCGTAGGGACTCGTCACACAATGAGCAGTTCTTC

d_call: TRBD1
j_call: TRBJ1-4
v_call: TRBV28
clone_size: .
cdr3_aa: CASSLGGTGREKLFF
cdr3_nt: TGTGCCAGCAGTTTAGGGGGGACAGGTCGTGAAAAACTGTTTTTT

d_call: .
j_call: TRBJ1-1
v_call: TRBV11-3
clone_size: .
cdr3_aa: CASSFSSNTEAFF
cdr3_nt: TGTGCCAGCAGCTTTTCATCCAACACTGAAGCTTTCTTT

d_call: .
j_call: TRBJ2-7
v_call: TRBV27
clone_size: .
cdr3_aa: CASGTILLPYEQYF
cdr3_nt: TGTGCCAGCGGGACAATTCTATTACCCTACGAGCAGTACTTC

d_call: .
j_call: TRBJ2-3
v_call: TRBV1
clone_size: .
cdr3_aa: CTSTRLAGGLATDTQYF
cdr3_nt: TGCACCAGCACCAGACTAGCGGGGGGGCTGGCGACAGATACGCAGTATTTT

d_call: .
j_call: TRBJ2-1
v_call: TRBV5-1
clone_size: .
cdr3_aa: CASSVKGGTASAEQFF
cdr3_nt: TGCGCCAGCAGCGTAAAAGGGGGGACGGCCTCAGCTGAGCAGTTCTTC

d_call: .
j_call: TRBJ2-5
v_call: TRBV25-1
clone_size: .
cdr3_aa: CASSEWEGETQYF
cdr3_nt: TGTGCCAGCAGTGAATGGGAAGGGGAGACCCAGTACTTC

d_call: .
j_call: TRBJ1-5
v_call: TRBV30
clone_size: .
cdr3_aa: CAWDSKSPGHQPQHF
cdr3_nt: TGTGCCTGGGATTCTAAGTCCCCCGGGCATCAGCCCCAGCATTTT

d_call: TRBD2
j_call: TRBJ2-5
v_call: TRBV6-6
clone_size: .
cdr3_aa: CASKGLAGVGETQYF
cdr3_nt: TGTGCCAGCAAGGGGCTAGCGGGAGTTGGAGAGACCCAGTACTTC

d_call: TRBD1
j_call: TRBJ1-1
v_call: TRBV4-3
clone_size: .
cdr3_aa: CASSQEEGADTEAFF
cdr3_nt: TGCGCCAGCAGCCAAGAAGAGGGGGCGGACACTGAAGCTTTCTTT

d_call: .
j_call: TRBJ2-5
v_call: TRBV7-7
clone_size: .
cdr3_aa: CASSLGLRKQETQYF
cdr3_nt: TGTGCCAGCAGCTTAGGTCTCAGAAAACAAGAGACCCAGTACTTC

d_call: .
j_call: TRBJ2-7
v_call: TRBV2
clone_size: .
cdr3_aa: CASSEDRISYEQYF
cdr3_nt: TGTGCCAGCAGTGAAGACAGGATCTCCTACGAGCAGTACTTC

d_call: TRBD1
j_call: TRBJ1-2
v_call: TRBV19
clone_size: .
cdr3_aa: CASSPRTGTNYGYTF
cdr3_nt: TGTGCCAGTAGTCCCCGGACAGGAACTAACTATGGCTACACCTTC

d_call: .
j_call: TRBJ2-3
v_call: TRBV9
clone_size: .
cdr3_aa: CASSVFTGSDTQYF
cdr3_nt: TGTGCCAGCAGCGTTTTCACCGGCAGCGATACGCAGTATTTT

d_call: .
j_call: TRBJ1-2
v_call: TRBV6-1
clone_size: once
cdr3_aa: CASSEALSYGGDGYTF
cdr3_nt: TGTGCCAGCAGTGAAGCGCTATCCTACGGGGGCGATGGCTACACCTTC

d_call: TRBD1
j_call: TRBJ1-1
v_call: TRBV29-1
clone_size: .
cdr3_aa: CSVRQGWGMNTEAFF
cdr3_nt: TGCAGCGTCAGACAGGGTTGGGGTATGAACACTGAAGCTTTCTTT

d_call: .
j_call: TRBJ2-3
v_call: TRBV2
clone_size: .
cdr3_aa: CASSSPLGTDTQYF
cdr3_nt: TGTGCCAGCAGTAGCCCGTTGGGCACAGATACGCAGTATTTT

d_call: TRBD1
j_call: TRBJ2-1
v_call: TRBV10-3
clone_size: .
cdr3_aa: CAISGDRGRDEQFF
cdr3_nt: TGTGCCATCAGTGGGGACAGGGGGCGAGATGAGCAGTTCTTC

d_call: .
j_call: TRBJ1-3
v_call: TRBV18
clone_size: .
cdr3_aa: CASSPGGSGNTIYF
cdr3_nt: TGTGCCAGCTCACCGGGGGGATCTGGAAACACCATATATTTT

d_call: TRBD1
j_call: TRBJ2-5
v_call: TRBV7-7
clone_size: .
cdr3_aa: CASSALGQGRETQYF
cdr3_nt: TGTGCCAGCAGCGCTCTAGGACAGGGTAGGGAGACCCAGTACTTC

d_call: .
j_call: TRBJ1-1
v_call: TRBV7-2
clone_size: .
cdr3_aa: CASSMRLNTEAFF
cdr3_nt: TGTGCCAGCAGCATGCGGCTTAACACTGAAGCTTTCTTT

d_call: .
j_call: TRBJ2-1
v_call: TRBV27
clone_size: .
cdr3_aa: CASSPTKAGGRPNEQFF
cdr3_nt: TGTGCCAGCAGTCCGACGAAGGCGGGTGGGCGTCCCAATGAGCAGTTCTTC

d_call: TRBD1
j_call: TRBJ2-5
v_call: TRBV11-1
clone_size: .
cdr3_aa: CASSEDRYGEETQYF
cdr3_nt: TGTGCCAGCAGCGAGGACAGGTACGGGGAGGAGACCCAGTACTTC

d_call: TRBD1
j_call: TRBJ1-6
v_call: TRBV5-1
clone_size: few
cdr3_aa: CASSPGLDRVYNSPLHF
cdr3_nt: TGCGCCAGCAGCCCCGGTTTGGACAGGGTCTATAATTCACCCCTCCACTTT

d_call: TRBD1
j_call: TRBJ1-5
v_call: TRBV28
clone_size: few
cdr3_aa: CASRIQGAPSQPQHF
cdr3_nt: TGTGCCAGCAGAATACAGGGGGCGCCGAGTCAGCCCCAGCATTTT

d_call: .
j_call: TRBJ1-1
v_call: TRBV6-5
clone_size: .
cdr3_aa: CASRRQVNTEAFF
cdr3_nt: TGTGCCAGCAGGAGACAGGTGAACACTGAAGCTTTCTTT

d_call: TRBD1
j_call: TRBJ2-5
v_call: TRBV28
clone_size: .
cdr3_aa: CASSKGQVGMETQYF
cdr3_nt: TGTGCCAGCAGTAAGGGACAGGTGGGGATGGAGACCCAGTACTTC

d_call: .
j_call: TRBJ1-1
v_call: TRBV2
clone_size: .
cdr3_aa: CASSEEWGTEAFF
cdr3_nt: TGTGCCAGCAGTGAAGAATGGGGCACTGAAGCTTTCTTT

d_call: .
j_call: TRBJ2-1
v_call: TRBV30
clone_size: .
cdr3_aa: CAWSRLGYNNEQFF
cdr3_nt: TGTGCCTGGTCCCGACTGGGGTATAACAATGAGCAGTTCTTC

d_call: TRBD1
j_call: TRBJ1-4
v_call: TRBV6-6
clone_size: .
cdr3_aa: CASSKDRGRTEKLFF
cdr3_nt: TGTGCCAGCAGTAAGGACAGGGGTCGAACTGAAAAACTGTTTTTT

d_call: .
j_call: TRBJ2-1
v_call: TRBV2
clone_size: .
cdr3_aa: CASSQYNEQFF
cdr3_nt: TGTGCCAGCAGTCAATACAATGAGCAGTTCTTC

d_call: .
j_call: TRBJ2-7
v_call: TRBV5-1
clone_size: .
cdr3_aa: CASSLLQGSGEQYF
cdr3_nt: TGCGCCAGCAGCTTGTTACAGGGCTCGGGCGAGCAGTACTTC

d_call: TRBD2
j_call: TRBJ2-1
v_call: TRBV19
clone_size: .
cdr3_aa: CASSPRTSASSGNEQFF
cdr3_nt: TGTGCCAGTAGTCCCCGGACTAGCGCGTCCTCGGGCAATGAGCAGTTCTTC

d_call: TRBD1
j_call: TRBJ2-7
v_call: TRBV6-5
clone_size: .
cdr3_aa: CASRSQGVYEQYF
cdr3_nt: TGTGCCAGCAGGTCACAGGGGGTTTACGAGCAGTACTTC

d_call: TRBD2
j_call: TRBJ2-5
v_call: TRBV28
clone_size: .
cdr3_aa: CASNQRGETQYF
cdr3_nt: TGTGCCAGCAATCAGCGGGGGGAGACCCAGTACTTC

d_call: TRBD2
j_call: TRBJ2-7
v_call: TRBV27
clone_size: .
cdr3_aa: CASSLLAGAYEQYF
cdr3_nt: TGTGCCAGCAGTTTGTTAGCGGGGGCCTACGAGCAGTACTTC

d_call: .
j_call: TRBJ1-2
v_call: TRBV7-9
clone_size: .
cdr3_aa: CASSLGVGGNLYGYTF
cdr3_nt: TGTGCCAGCAGCTTAGGAGTAGGGGGGAACTTATATGGCTACACCTTC

d_call: TRBD2
j_call: TRBJ2-3
v_call: TRBV10-3
clone_size: .
cdr3_aa: CAIGASGSTDTQYF
cdr3_nt: TGTGCCATCGGGGCTAGCGGGAGCACAGATACGCAGTATTTT

d_call: .
j_call: TRBJ2-7
v_call: TRBV7-2
clone_size: .
cdr3_aa: CASSLTDLPGAYEQYF
cdr3_nt: TGTGCCAGCAGCCTTACGGACCTACCTGGCGCCTACGAGCAGTACTTC

d_call: .
j_call: TRBJ2-4
v_call: TRBV27
clone_size: .
cdr3_aa: CASSLSMGPGSIQYF
cdr3_nt: TGTGCCAGCAGCTTGAGCATGGGTCCAGGAAGCATTCAGTACTTC

d_call: TRBD1
j_call: TRBJ1-6
v_call: TRBV11-2
clone_size: .
cdr3_aa: CASSLTGGTKNSPLHF
cdr3_nt: TGTGCCAGCAGCCTGACAGGGGGGACTAAAAATTCACCCCTCCACTTT

d_call: .
j_call: TRBJ2-5
v_call: TRBV7-8
clone_size: .
cdr3_aa: CASSFTQLSGTQYF
cdr3_nt: TGTGCCAGCAGCTTTACACAGCTGAGCGGGACCCAGTACTTC

d_call: .
j_call: TRBJ1-2
v_call: TRBV7-2
clone_size: .
cdr3_aa: CASSLEARGGGYTF
cdr3_nt: TGTGCCAGCAGCTTGGAAGCCCGGGGGGGTGGCTACACCTTC

d_call: .
j_call: TRBJ2-5
v_call: TRBV9
clone_size: .
cdr3_aa: CASSVDRGTLGETQYF
cdr3_nt: TGTGCCAGCAGCGTAGATAGAGGGACCCTCGGGGAGACCCAGTACTTC

d_call: .
j_call: TRBJ1-1
v_call: TRBV5-6
clone_size: .
cdr3_aa: CASSLVGGGNTEAFF
cdr3_nt: TGTGCCAGCAGCTTGGTTGGCGGAGGGAACACTGAAGCTTTCTTT

d_call: .
j_call: TRBJ1-1
v_call: TRBV27
clone_size: once
cdr3_aa: CASSPRRNTEAFF
cdr3_nt: TGTGCCAGCAGTCCTCGGAGGAACACTGAAGCTTTCTTT

d_call: .
j_call: TRBJ1-3
v_call: TRBV18
clone_size: .
cdr3_aa: CASSPPGSGNTIYF
cdr3_nt: TGTGCCAGCTCACCACCGGGGTCTGGAAACACCATATATTTT

d_call: TRBD2
j_call: TRBJ2-3
v_call: TRBV5-1
clone_size: .
cdr3_aa: CASSNGLANTDTQYF
cdr3_nt: TGCGCCAGCAGCAACGGACTAGCGAACACAGATACGCAGTATTTT

d_call: TRBD2
j_call: TRBJ2-5
v_call: TRBV9
clone_size: few
cdr3_aa: CASSVDPSGGGEGTQYF
cdr3_nt: TGTGCCAGCAGCGTAGATCCTAGCGGTGGAGGAGAAGGGACCCAGTACTTC

d_call: TRBD1
j_call: TRBJ1-3
v_call: TRBV5-1
clone_size: once
cdr3_aa: CASSRDGTDSGNTIYF
cdr3_nt: TGCGCCAGCAGCAGGGACGGGACAGACTCTGGAAACACCATATATTTT

d_call: TRBD1
j_call: TRBJ1-1
v_call: TRBV6-5
clone_size: .
cdr3_aa: CASSSSGGSTEAFF
cdr3_nt: TGTGCCAGCAGTTCGTCAGGGGGAAGCACTGAAGCTTTCTTT